This T cell receptor (beta chain) was found in a study of regulatory T cells in long-lasting Graves disease. General study results and limits: Persistent disease favored TRBV28, TRBJ1-2 and TRBJ2-5.

Combining iRepertoire HTBI primers with Arm-PCR of CDR3 regions, the authors built TCR beta libraries. From the multiplex PCR reads, TCRdb called clonotypes with MiXCR, one entry per CDR3 protein. The top ten hold about 25% of the sample, which has roughly 440,000 distinct CDR3 sequences, around 15% seen once. The CDR3 spans 13 residues. V lost 8 bases and J 6 bases, leaving 16 bases between the germline ends. In germline, CDR1 is MNHNS, CDR2 SASEGT. Time point reported: newly diagnosed GD, antithyroid drugs for less than 3 months. Generation of the TCR library employed RNA extracted from PBMCs. Patients were enrolled at an endocrinology department in Xi'an, China. Comment on this clonotype: Its antigen is unknown.

Separately, the same data were catalogued under a study of T cells in Graves' hyperthyroidism and ophthalmopathy. That report adds: Calling Graves' hyperthyroidism stable meant ophthalmopathy did not progress within 18 months. Patients showing uncontrolled infection, other autoimmune disease, pregnancy or lactation were ineligible.

The receptor was derived from a woman under 30 with Graves disease. V and J are TRBV6-1 and TRBJ1-2; a possible D gene is TRBD1 (6 bases). This sample comprised peripheral blood mononuclear cells (PBMCs), obtained at new diagnosis, from a patient treated with antithyroid drugs. The CDR3 nucleotides are TGTGCCAGCGGCAACGGGGGCAGAAATGGCTACACCTTC. This codes for CASGNGGRNGYTF.